The 8 T cell receptor beta chains reported below all come from one sample, sequenced in a study of T cell changes during pregnancy in multiple sclerosis. Only in-frame clones appear in the TCRdb table, and some are missing; sequencing was by immunoSEQ multiplex PCR. Found here are over 80,000 clones, around 95% of them singletons; the top ten hold around 1.4%. Here the sequenced sample was peripheral blood, taken in the third trimester of pregnancy. These TCRs come from a female donor in good health, enrolled as a control in a pregnancy study.

The chain combines TRBV6-1 with TRBJ1-2; 8 nucleotides agree with TRBD1. Germline CDR1 MNHNS, CDR2 SASEGT. This CDR3 has 13 residues. With 6 bases clipped from V and 8 bases from J, the junction kept 8 bases outside the gene matches. CDR3 protein: CASRQGQVVGYTF. CDR3 nucleotide sequence: TGTGCCAGCAGGCAGGGACAGGTAGTAGGCTACACCTTC.

The chain recombines TRBV5-1 with TRBJ2-7, with TRBD2 matching over 10 bases. Germline V lookup: CDR1 SGHRS, CDR2 YFSETQ. The CDR3 sequence is 15 residues long. V gave up 0 bases and J gave up 3 bases; unmatched junction bases: 3. The CDR3 spells CASSLASGSFYEQYF. DNA of the CDR3: TGCGCCAGCAGCTTGGCTAGCGGGAGCTTCTACGAGCAGTACTTC.

The CDR3 DNA is TGTGCCAGCAGTGAATCGCAGGGTGGGAATGAGCAGTTCTTC. Its translation is CASSESQGGNEQFF. V gene TRBV6-1 combines with J gene TRBJ2-1; possible D gene TRBD1, 5 bases. The CDR3 is 14 amino acids. V was pared by 2 bases and J by 7 bases, with 12 bases between. Germline V gene lookup returns CDR1 MNHNS and CDR2 SASEGT.

The chain joins TRBV11-2 to TRBJ2-1, with a possible D match to TRBD2 (5 bases). Germline V gene data show CDR1 as SGHAT and CDR2 as FQNNGV. V lost 5 bases, J lost 0 bases, and 11 bases lay in between. The CDR3 contains 15 residues. DNA of the CDR3: TGTGCCAGCAGCACCCAGGACTTCTCCTACAATGAGCAGTTCTTC. Residues: CASSTQDFSYNEQFF.

The chain joins TRBV6-5 to TRBJ2-1; perhaps TRBD1 as D (6 bases). This CDR3 comprises 13 residues. The germline CDR1 and CDR2 sequences are MNHEY and SVGAGI. Between the trimmed V and J ends, which lost 6 bases and 5 bases, there was a span of 11 bases. The CDR3 nucleotides are TGTGCCAGCAGCCCGGACAGAGACAATGAGCAGTTCTTC. Its translation is CASSPDRDNEQFF.

The CDR3 DNA follows: TGTGCCAGCAGTGAGGACAGCCGACTGGGGAACACTGAAGCTTTCTTT. This sequence encodes CASSEDSRLGNTEAFF. V gene TRBV6-4 combines with J gene TRBJ1-1, with a tentative D call TRBD1 (6 bases). Trimming pared 3 bases from V and 1 base from J, leaving 15 bases between. Germline lookup yields CDR1 MRHNA and CDR2 SNTAGT. The CDR3 spans 16 residues.

The V call is TRBV18, the J call TRBJ1-5; the D is unclear. The CDR3 has 14 residues. The germline gives CDR1 KGHSH, CDR2 LQKENI. The V and J ends lost 3 bases and 11 bases respectively, with 17 bases between them. CDR3 in amino acids: CASSPDEEPTAQHF. In DNA form, the CDR3 reads TGTGCCAGCTCACCTGATGAGGAGCCCACGGCCCAGCATTTT.

This clone has only one observation. V usage is TRBV5-1 and J usage is TRBJ2-5, with a tentative D call TRBD1 (6 bases). The CDR3 runs to 13 residues. V was trimmed by 5 bases and J by 1 base, leaving 9 bases between them. Germline loops: CDR1 SGHRS, CDR2 YFSETQ. CDR3 region: CASSRTAQETQYF. The CDR3 DNA is TGCGCCAGCAGTCGGACAGCCCAAGAGACCCAGTACTTC. The full variable domain, rest sourced from reference TRBV5-1 and TRBJ2-5, is KAGVTQTPRYLIKTRGQQVTLSCSPISGHRSVSWYQQTPGQGLQFLFEYFSETQRNKGNFPGRFSGRQFSNSRSEMNVSTLELGDSALYLCASSRTAQETQYFGPGTRLLVL.